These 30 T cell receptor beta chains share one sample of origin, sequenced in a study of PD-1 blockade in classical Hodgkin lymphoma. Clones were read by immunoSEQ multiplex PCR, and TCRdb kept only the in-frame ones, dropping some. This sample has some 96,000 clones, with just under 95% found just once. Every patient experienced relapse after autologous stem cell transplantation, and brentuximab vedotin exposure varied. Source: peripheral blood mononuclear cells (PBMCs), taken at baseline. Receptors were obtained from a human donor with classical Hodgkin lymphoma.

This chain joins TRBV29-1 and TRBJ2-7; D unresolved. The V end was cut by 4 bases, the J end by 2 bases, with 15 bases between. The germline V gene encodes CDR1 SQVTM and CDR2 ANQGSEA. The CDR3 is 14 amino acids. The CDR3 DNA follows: TGCAGCGTTGTCGTAATGCGAGCAACCTACGAGCAGTACTTC. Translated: CSVVVMRATYEQYF.

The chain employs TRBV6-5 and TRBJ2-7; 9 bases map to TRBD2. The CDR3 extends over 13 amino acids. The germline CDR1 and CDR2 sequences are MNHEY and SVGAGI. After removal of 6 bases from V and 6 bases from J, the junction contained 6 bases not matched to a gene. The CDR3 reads CASSNSGSAEQYF. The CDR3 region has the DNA TGTGCCAGCAGCAATAGCGGGAGTGCCGAGCAGTACTTC.

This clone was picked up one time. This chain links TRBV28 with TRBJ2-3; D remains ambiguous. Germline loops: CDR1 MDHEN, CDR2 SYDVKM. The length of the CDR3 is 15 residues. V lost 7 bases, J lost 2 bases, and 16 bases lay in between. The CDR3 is CASNSPWASTDTQYF. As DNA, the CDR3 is TGTGCCAGCAATTCCCCTTGGGCCTCCACAGATACGCAGTATTTT.

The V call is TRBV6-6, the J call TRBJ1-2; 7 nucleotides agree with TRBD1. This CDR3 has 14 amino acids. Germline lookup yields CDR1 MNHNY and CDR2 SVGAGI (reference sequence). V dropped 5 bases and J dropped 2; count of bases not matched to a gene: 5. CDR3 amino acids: CASSGGTVNYGYTF. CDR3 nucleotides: TGTGCCAGCAGTGGCGGGACAGTGAACTATGGCTACACCTTC.

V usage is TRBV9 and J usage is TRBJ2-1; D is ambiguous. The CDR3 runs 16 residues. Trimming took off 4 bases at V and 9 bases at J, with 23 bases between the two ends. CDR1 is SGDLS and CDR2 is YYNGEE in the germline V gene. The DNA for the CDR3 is TGTGCCAGCAGCCCGAGCACCCTTCTATTGTCCGGTGAGCAGTTCTTC. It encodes CASSPSTLLLSGEQFF.

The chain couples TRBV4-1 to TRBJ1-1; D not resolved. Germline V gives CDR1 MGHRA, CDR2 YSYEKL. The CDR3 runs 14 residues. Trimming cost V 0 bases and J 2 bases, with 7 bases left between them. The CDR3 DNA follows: TGCGCCAGCAGCCAAGAACGGGAAAACACTGAAGCTTTCTTT. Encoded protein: CASSQERENTEAFF.

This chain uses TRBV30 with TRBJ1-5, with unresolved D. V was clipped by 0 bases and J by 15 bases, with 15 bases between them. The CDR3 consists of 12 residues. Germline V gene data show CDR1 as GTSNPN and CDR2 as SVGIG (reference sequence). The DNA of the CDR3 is TGTGCCTGGAGTGTAACCGTTCCCTCTGGGCATTTT. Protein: CAWSVTVPSGHF. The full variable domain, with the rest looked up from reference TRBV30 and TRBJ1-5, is SQTIHQWPATLVQPVGSPLSLECTVEGTSNPNLYWYRQAAGRGLQLLFYSVGIGQISSEVPQNLSASRPQDRQFILSSKKLLLSDSGFYLCAWSVTVPSGHFGDGTRLSIL.

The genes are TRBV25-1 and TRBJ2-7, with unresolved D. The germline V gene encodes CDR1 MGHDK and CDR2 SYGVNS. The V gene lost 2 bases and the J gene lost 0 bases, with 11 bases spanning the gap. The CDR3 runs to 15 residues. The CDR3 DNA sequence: TGTGCCAGCAGTGAAAGTGTAGGTCTCTCCTACGAGCAGTACTTC. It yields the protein CASSESVGLSYEQYF.

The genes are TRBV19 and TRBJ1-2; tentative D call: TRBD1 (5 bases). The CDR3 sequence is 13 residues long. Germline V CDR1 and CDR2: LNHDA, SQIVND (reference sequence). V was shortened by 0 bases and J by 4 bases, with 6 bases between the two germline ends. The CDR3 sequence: CASSIDRVYGYTF. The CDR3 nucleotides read TGTGCCAGTAGTATAGACAGGGTCTATGGCTACACCTTC.

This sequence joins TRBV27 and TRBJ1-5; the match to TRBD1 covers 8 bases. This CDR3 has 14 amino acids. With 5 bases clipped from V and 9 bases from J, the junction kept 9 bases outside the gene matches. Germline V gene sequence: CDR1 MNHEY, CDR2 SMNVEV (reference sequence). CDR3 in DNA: TGTGCCAGCAGTCTAGGGACAGGACAATGGCCCCAGCATTTT. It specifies CASSLGTGQWPQHF.

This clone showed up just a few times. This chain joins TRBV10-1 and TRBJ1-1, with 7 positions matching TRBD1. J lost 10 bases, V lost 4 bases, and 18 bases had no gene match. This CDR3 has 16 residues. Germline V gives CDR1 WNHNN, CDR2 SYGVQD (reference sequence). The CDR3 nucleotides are TGCGCCAGCAGTGCCTGGGCACCCGGGACAGTGGGAACAGCTTTCTTT. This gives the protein CASSAWAPGTVGTAFF.

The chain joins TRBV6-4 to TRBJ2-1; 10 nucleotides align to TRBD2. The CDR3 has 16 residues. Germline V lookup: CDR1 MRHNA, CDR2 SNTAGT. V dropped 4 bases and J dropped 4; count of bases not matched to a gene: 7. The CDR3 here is CASSAASGSSYNEQFF. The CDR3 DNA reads TGTGCCAGCAGTGCGGCTAGCGGGAGTTCGTACAATGAGCAGTTCTTC.

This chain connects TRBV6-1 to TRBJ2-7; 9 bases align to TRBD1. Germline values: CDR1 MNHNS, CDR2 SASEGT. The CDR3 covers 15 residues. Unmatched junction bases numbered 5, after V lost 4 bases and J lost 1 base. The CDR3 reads CASSVEGTGSYEQYF. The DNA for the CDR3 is TGTGCCAGCAGTGTCGAAGGGACAGGGTCCTACGAGCAGTACTTC.

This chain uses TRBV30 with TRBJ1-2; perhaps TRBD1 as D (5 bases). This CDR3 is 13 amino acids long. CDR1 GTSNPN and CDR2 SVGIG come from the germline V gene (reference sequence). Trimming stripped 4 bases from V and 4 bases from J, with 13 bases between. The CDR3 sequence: CAWISIRGYGYTF. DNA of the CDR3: TGTGCCTGGATCTCCATTAGGGGCTATGGCTACACCTTC.

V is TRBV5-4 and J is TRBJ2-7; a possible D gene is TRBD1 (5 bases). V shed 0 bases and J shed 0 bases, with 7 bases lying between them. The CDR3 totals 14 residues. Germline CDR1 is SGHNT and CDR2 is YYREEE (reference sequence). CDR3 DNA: TGTGCCAGCAGCTTGGGGGGCGGCTCCTACGAGCAGTACTTC. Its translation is CASSLGGGSYEQYF.

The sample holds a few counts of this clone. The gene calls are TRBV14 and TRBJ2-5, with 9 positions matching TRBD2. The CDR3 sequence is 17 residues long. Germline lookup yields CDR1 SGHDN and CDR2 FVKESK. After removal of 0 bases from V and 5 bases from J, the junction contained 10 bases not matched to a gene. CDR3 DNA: TGTGCCAGCAGCCAAGAAACATCTTCGGCGGGAGGGGAGACCCAGTACTTC. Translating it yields CASSQETSSAGGETQYF.

DNA of the CDR3: TGTGCCAGCAGCCTCGGGACTAGCGGAATTTTCGGCACCGGGGAGCTGTTTTTT. The encoded protein is CASSLGTSGIFGTGELFF. This chain links TRBV27 with TRBJ2-2, with 11 bases fitting TRBD2. The germline gives CDR1 MNHEY, CDR2 SMNVEV (reference sequence). V lost 6 bases and J lost 4; bases outside the gene matches: 13. The CDR3 is 18 amino acids.

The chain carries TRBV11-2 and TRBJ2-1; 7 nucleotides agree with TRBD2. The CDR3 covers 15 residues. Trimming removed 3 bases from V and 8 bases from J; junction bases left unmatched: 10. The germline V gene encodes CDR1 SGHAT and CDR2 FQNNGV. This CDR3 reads CASSFVGRTEYEQFF. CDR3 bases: TGTGCCAGCAGCTTCGTCGGGAGGACTGAGTATGAGCAGTTCTTC.

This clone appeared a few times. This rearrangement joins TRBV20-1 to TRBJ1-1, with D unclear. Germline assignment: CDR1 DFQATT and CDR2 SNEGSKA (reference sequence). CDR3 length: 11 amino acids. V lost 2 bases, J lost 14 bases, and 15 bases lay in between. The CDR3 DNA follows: TGCAGTGCTAGAATCGGGCAGGTTAGCTTCTTT. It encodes CSARIGQVSFF.

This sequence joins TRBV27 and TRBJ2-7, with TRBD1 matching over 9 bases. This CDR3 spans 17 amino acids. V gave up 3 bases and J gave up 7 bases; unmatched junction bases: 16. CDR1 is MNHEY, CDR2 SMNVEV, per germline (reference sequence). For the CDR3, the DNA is TGTGCCAGCAGTTTGGGGCTCGGACAGGGGAAAAGTGGGGAGCAGTACTTC. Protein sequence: CASSLGLGQGKSGEQYF.

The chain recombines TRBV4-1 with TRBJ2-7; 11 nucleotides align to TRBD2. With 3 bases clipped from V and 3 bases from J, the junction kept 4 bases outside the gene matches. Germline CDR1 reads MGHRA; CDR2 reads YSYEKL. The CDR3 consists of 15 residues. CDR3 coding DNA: TGCGCCAGCAGCCAGGCCGGGACTAGCGGCTACGAGCAGTACTTC. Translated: CASSQAGTSGYEQYF.

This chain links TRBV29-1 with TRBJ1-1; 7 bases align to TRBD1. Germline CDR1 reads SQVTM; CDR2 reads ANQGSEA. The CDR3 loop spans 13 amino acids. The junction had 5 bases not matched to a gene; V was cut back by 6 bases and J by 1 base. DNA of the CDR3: TGCAGCGTGACAGGGTTTGCGAACACTGAAGCTTTCTTT. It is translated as CSVTGFANTEAFF.

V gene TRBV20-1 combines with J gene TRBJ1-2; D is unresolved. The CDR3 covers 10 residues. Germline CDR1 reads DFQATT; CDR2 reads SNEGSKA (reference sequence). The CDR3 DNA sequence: TGCAGCGGCGCGAAGGATGGCTACACCTTC. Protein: CSGAKDGYTF.

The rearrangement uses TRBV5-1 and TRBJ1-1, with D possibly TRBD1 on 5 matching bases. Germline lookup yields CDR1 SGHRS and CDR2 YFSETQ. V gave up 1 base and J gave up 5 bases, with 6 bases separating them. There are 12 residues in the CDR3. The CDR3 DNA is TGCGCCAGCAGCTTGAGGGGAACTGAAGCTTTCTTT. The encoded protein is CASSLRGTEAFF.

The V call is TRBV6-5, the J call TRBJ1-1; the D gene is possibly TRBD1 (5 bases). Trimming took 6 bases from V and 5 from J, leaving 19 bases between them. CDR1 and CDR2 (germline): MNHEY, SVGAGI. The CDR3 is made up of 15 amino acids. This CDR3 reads CASRTFGATFTEAFF. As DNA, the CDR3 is TGTGCCAGCAGGACGTTTGGGGCGACTTTTACTGAAGCTTTCTTT.

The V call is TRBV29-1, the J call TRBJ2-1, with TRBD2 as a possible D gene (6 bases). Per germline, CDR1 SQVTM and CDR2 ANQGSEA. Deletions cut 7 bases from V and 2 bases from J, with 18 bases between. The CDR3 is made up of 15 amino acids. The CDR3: CSAEIAASTYNEQFF. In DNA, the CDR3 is TGCAGCGCCGAGATAGCGGCATCGACCTACAATGAGCAGTTCTTC.

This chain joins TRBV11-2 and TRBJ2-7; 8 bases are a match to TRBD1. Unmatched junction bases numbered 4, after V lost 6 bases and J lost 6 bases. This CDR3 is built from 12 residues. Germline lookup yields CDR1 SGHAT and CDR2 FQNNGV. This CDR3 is CASSSQGAEQYF. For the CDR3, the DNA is TGTGCCAGCAGTTCCCAGGGGGCCGAGCAGTACTTC.

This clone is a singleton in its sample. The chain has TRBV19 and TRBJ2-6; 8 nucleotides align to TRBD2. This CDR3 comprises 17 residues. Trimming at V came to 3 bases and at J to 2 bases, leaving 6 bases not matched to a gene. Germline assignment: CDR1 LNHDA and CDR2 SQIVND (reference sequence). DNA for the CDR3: TGTGCCAGTAGTATCGGGAGGGTAACCCCTGGGGCCAACGTCCTGACTTTC. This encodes CASSIGRVTPGANVLTF.

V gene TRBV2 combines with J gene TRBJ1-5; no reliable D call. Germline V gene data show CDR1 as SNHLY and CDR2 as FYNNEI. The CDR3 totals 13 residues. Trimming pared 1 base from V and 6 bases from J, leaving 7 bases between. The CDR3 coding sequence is TGTGCCAGCAGTGAAGAATCGGTTCAGCCCCAGCATTTT. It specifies CASSEESVQPQHF.

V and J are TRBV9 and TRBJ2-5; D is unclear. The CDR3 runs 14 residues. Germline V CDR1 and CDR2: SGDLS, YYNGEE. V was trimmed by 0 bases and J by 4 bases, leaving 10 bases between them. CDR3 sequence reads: CASSVEGNGETQYF. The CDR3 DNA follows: TGTGCCAGCAGCGTAGAGGGAAACGGAGAGACCCAGTACTTC.